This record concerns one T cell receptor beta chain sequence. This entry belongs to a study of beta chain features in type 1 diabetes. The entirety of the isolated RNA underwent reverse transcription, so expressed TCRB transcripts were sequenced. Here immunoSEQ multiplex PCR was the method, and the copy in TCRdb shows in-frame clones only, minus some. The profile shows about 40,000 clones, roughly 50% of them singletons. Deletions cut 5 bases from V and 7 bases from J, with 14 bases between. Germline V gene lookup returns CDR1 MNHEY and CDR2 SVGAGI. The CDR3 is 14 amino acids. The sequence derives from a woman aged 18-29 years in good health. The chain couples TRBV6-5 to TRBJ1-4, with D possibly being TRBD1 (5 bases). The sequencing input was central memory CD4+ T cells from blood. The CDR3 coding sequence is TGTGCCAGCAGTGATCGGGGGGGATCTGAAAAACTGTTTTTT. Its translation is CASSDRGGSEKLFF.